A selection of T cell receptor beta chains follows, all from one sample in a study of identical twins. TCRdb re-derived calls from the 5' RACE reads in MiXCR, one entry per CDR3 protein. The data show hundreds of thousands of distinct CDR3 sequences, about 20% seen once. This sample also belongs to another study, concerning T cells expressing NK-cell markers.

The sequencing sample was made of PBMCs. These receptors all come from a woman in her late teens or twenties in good health. The CDR3 runs from the conserved cysteine through the conserved F or W. The listing skips clone size in some rows; elsewhere it reads once, few, many or a size class.

j_call: TRBJ2-7
clone_size: .
v_call: TRBV18
cdr3_aa: CASSLNSGTGYDEQYF

j_call: TRBJ2-1
clone_size: few
v_call: TRBV20-1
cdr3_aa: CSAGGGETYNEQFF

j_call: TRBJ2-5
clone_size: few
v_call: TRBV6-1
cdr3_aa: CASSEVVAGVGRETQYF

j_call: TRBJ2-2
clone_size: .
v_call: TRBV7-2
cdr3_aa: CASSYWAAGELFF

j_call: TRBJ2-5
clone_size: .
v_call: TRBV29-1
cdr3_aa: CSAGVQETQHF

j_call: TRBJ1-2
clone_size: .
v_call: TRBV29-1
cdr3_aa: CSVEDSWDYGYTF

j_call: TRBJ2-7
clone_size: .
v_call: TRBV7-9
cdr3_aa: CASSVGTGTPFYEQYF

j_call: TRBJ2-1
clone_size: .
v_call: TRBV7-6
cdr3_aa: CASSLGVLVYNEQFF

j_call: TRBJ2-1
clone_size: .
v_call: TRBV29-1
cdr3_aa: CSVDSEGSNEQFF

j_call: TRBJ2-7
clone_size: .
v_call: TRBV7-9
cdr3_aa: CASGSLLGSHEQYF

j_call: TRBJ1-5
clone_size: .
v_call: TRBV2
cdr3_aa: CASSHHRVTSEPQHF

j_call: TRBJ2-1
clone_size: many
v_call: TRBV6-2/TRBV6-3
cdr3_aa: CASSYLNNEQFF

j_call: TRBJ2-2
clone_size: many
v_call: TRBV20-1
cdr3_aa: CSALAGGGTGELFF

j_call: TRBJ1-5
clone_size: few
v_call: TRBV6-1
cdr3_aa: CASRTDRTQPQHF

j_call: TRBJ2-2
clone_size: few
v_call: TRBV12-3/TRBV12-4
cdr3_aa: CASSSTPGDRRFNGTGELFF

j_call: TRBJ2-1
clone_size: few
v_call: TRBV4-2
cdr3_aa: CASSQDRATSREQFF

j_call: TRBJ1-3
clone_size: .
v_call: TRBV6-1
cdr3_aa: CASRPRSSGNTIYF

j_call: TRBJ2-2
clone_size: .
v_call: TRBV6-5
cdr3_aa: CASSYPPKRENTGELFF